These 20 T cell receptor beta chains were all obtained from the same sample, sequenced in a study of blood T cells in healthy people across ages. With a J-beta primer mix and a sample-barcoded 5' primer, a second PCR ran 7 to 11 cycles. TCRdb processed the 5' RACE reads anew with MiXCR; each CDR3 protein has one entry. Of under 1,100,000 distinct CDR3 sequences in the sample, under 30% were seen once. The same specimen was also included in a second study, on T cells of mothers and their children.

Sequenced: blood. Receptors originate from a girl aged 2 to 9 in good health.

This clonotype was seen a handful of times. The CDR3, as DNA: TGCGCCAGCAAAGATGGGGATCAGCCCCAGCATTTT. Translated, it gives CASKDGDQPQHF. The genes are TRBV10-2 and TRBJ1-5; D gene uncertain. V was pared by 7 bases and J by 5 bases, with 9 bases between. Germline-derived CDR1 and CDR2 are WSHSY and SAAADI. This CDR3 contains 12 residues.

This clonotype was seen a handful of times. The chain uses TRBV28 and TRBJ2-7, with D tentatively TRBD2 (6 bases). The V and J ends lost 10 bases and 0 bases respectively, with 16 bases between them. The CDR3 length is 14 residues. Germline V CDR1 and CDR2: MDHEN, SYDVKM. Here the CDR3 DNA reads TGTGCCATATCCGGGACTCCTTCCTCCTACGAGCAGTACTTC. Amino acid sequence: CAISGTPSSYEQYF.

This clonotype was picked up a small number of times. The chain is built from TRBV20-1 and TRBJ2-7; the D is unclear. CDR1 is DFQATT and CDR2 is SNEGSKA in the germline V gene (reference sequence). V dropped 6 bases and J dropped 0 bases, with 15 bases sitting between them. CDR3 length: 14 residues. The CDR3 DNA sequence: TGCAGTGCCGCGAACTTTCCCAGCTCCTACGAGCAGTACTTC. Translating it yields CSAANFPSSYEQYF.

The genes are TRBV6-2 or TRBV6-3 and TRBJ2-5, with TRBD1 matching 12 bases. CDR1 MNHEY and CDR2 SVGEGT come from the germline V gene. V shed 4 bases, J shed 5 bases, and the junction held 8 bases outside the gene matches. The CDR3 runs 16 residues. In DNA, the CDR3 is TGTGCCAGCAGTTCGCCGGGACAGGGGGCCAGGGAGACCCAGTACTTC. Translating it yields CASSSPGQGARETQYF.

Details on this clonotype: Germline is not matched at one junction end, which may reflect a read error. The chain links TRBV7-9 to TRBJ2-3; unclear D gene. Germline values: CDR1 SEHNR, CDR2 FQNEAQ (reference sequence). The CDR3 extends over 12 amino acids. CDR3 sequence reads: CASQRDTDMQYF. The CDR3 region has the DNA TGTGCCAGCCAAAGAGACACAGATATGCAGTATTTT.

This clonotype was seen a few times. V and J are TRBV9 and TRBJ2-7; maybe TRBD2 (6 bases). Germline V lookup: CDR1 SGDLS, CDR2 YYNGEE. V was trimmed by 2 bases and J by 6 bases, leaving 15 bases between them. The CDR3 has 14 residues. DNA of the CDR3: TGTGCCAGCAGCGTGGCTCATGCGGGATCCGAGCAGTACTTC. This translates into CASSVAHAGSEQYF.

This rearrangement joins TRBV28 to TRBJ2-7, with D possibly called TRBD1 or TRBD2 (5 bases each). Germline V CDR1 and CDR2: MDHEN, SYDVKM. The V and J ends lost 7 bases and 7 bases respectively, with 32 bases between them. The CDR3 length is 18 residues. The CDR3 DNA sequence: TGTGCCAGCAAAGGTAGCCATCTAAGAAGAGGGGCTTTGGGGGAGCAGTACTTC. Translating it yields CASKGSHLRRGALGEQYF. Full variable domain (rest looked up from reference TRBV28 and TRBJ2-7): DVKVTQSSRYLVKRTGEKVFLECVQDMDHENMFWYRQDPGLGLRLIYFSYDVKMKEKGDIPEGYSVSREKKERFSLILESASTNQTSMYLCASKGSHLRRGALGEQYFGPGTRLTVT.

This chain uses TRBV7-2 with TRBJ1-2; 7 positions agree with TRBD1. This CDR3 has 14 amino acids. Per germline, CDR1 SGHTA and CDR2 FQGNSA. With V trimmed by 2 bases and J by 6 bases, 6 bases remained unmatched. CDR3 bases: TGTGCCAGCAGCTTAAGAACAGGGGCAAATGGCTACACCTTC. This translates into CASSLRTGANGYTF.

The J gene is TRBJ1-5, the V gene TRBV5-6; possibly TRBD1 for D (5 bases). V lost 0 bases to trimming and J lost 5 bases, with 15 bases between them. This CDR3 has 16 residues. Germline lookup yields CDR1 SGHDT and CDR2 YYEEEE. The CDR3 sequence: CASSLATGETDQPQHF. In DNA, the CDR3 is TGTGCCAGCAGCTTGGCTACGGGGGAAACGGATCAGCCCCAGCATTTT.

The rearrangement joins TRBV7-9 to TRBJ2-1; D might be TRBD2 (6 bases). Trimming removed 5 bases at V and 0 bases at J, with 14 bases between. The germline gives CDR1 SEHNR, CDR2 FQNEAQ (reference sequence). The CDR3 is 16 residues long. CDR3 DNA: TGTGCCAGCAGCCCCCTAGGGAGGCCCTCCTACAATGAGCAGTTCTTC. Translation: CASSPLGRPSYNEQFF.

The chain has TRBV28 and TRBJ2-5; D is undetermined. The DNA end is more similar to TRBJ2-7, so the J call may be wrong. Germline loops: CDR1 MDHEN, CDR2 SYDVKM. The CDR3 totals 11 residues. CDR3: CASTRNYEQYF. CDR3 sequence (DNA): TGTGCCAGCACCAGAAACTACGAGCAGTACTTC.

The chain is built from TRBV5-5 and TRBJ2-3; the match to TRBD1 covers 10 bases. Germline V lookup: CDR1 SGHKS, CDR2 YYEKEE (reference sequence). After removal of 5 bases from V and 6 bases from J, the junction contained 9 bases not matched to a gene. The CDR3 runs to 15 residues. CDR3: CASRLGTGVLDTQYF. CDR3 nucleotide sequence: TGTGCCAGCAGACTCGGGACAGGGGTTTTGGATACGCAGTATTTT.

The gene calls are TRBV20-1 and TRBJ2-4, with D unresolved. Deletions cut 4 bases from V and 0 bases from J, with 7 bases between. CDR3 size: 13 residues. CDR1 is DFQATT, CDR2 SNEGSKA, per germline (reference sequence). The CDR3 sequence is CSAIVLAKNIQYF. CDR3 coding DNA: TGCAGTGCTATAGTCCTAGCCAAAAACATTCAGTACTTC.

The J gene is TRBJ1-4, the V gene TRBV6-1, with 9 bases matching TRBD1. Germline V gene data show CDR1 as MNHNS and CDR2 as SASEGT. V was pared by 8 bases and J by 8 bases, with 6 bases of the junction left unmatched. The CDR3 spans 13 residues. CDR3 residues: CASRGQGWEKLFF. For the CDR3, the DNA is TGTGCCAGCCGTGGACAGGGGTGGGAAAAACTGTTTTTT.

This clonotype has ten or more counts. The chain recombines TRBV4-3 with TRBJ2-5; D not certain. The germline V and J ends were trimmed by 0 bases and 8 bases, with 10 bases remaining between them. The CDR3 covers 13 residues. From germline, CDR1 is LGHNA and CDR2 YSLEER. The CDR3 DNA reads TGCGCCAGCAGCCAAGATAGGGAAAATACCCAGTACTTC. Encoded protein: CASSQDRENTQYF.

This clonotype was seen just once. The CDR3 loop is CASSLKIGGETQYF. CDR3 in DNA: TGTGCCAGCAGCTTAAAGATAGGGGGAGAGACCCAGTACTTC. The chain links TRBV7-8 to TRBJ2-5, with a tentative D call TRBD1 (6 bases). Germline assignment: CDR1 SGHVS and CDR2 FQNEAQ. This CDR3 contains 14 residues. The V and J ends lost 2 bases and 4 bases respectively, with 11 bases between them.

The sample holds a few counts of this clonotype. Likely a read error: the CDR3 ends without its conserved phenylalanine or tryptophan. The chain combines TRBV9 with TRBJ1-5; D possibly corresponds to TRBD1 (6 bases). Trimming took off 3 bases at V and 8 bases at J, with 12 bases between the two ends. The germline V gene has CDR1 SGDLS and CDR2 YYNGEE. The CDR3 is made up of 13 amino acids. CDR3 coding DNA: TGTGCCAGCAGCGGTACAGGGTTTGAGCCCCAGCATGTT. Its protein is CASSGTGFEPQHV.

The rearrangement uses TRBV5-6 and TRBJ1-6; 8 bases agree with TRBD1. There are 15 residues in the CDR3. V shed 0 bases and J 5 bases; nucleotides not matched to a gene: 1. Germline V gives CDR1 SGHDT, CDR2 YYEEEE. CDR3 DNA sequence: TGTGCCAGCAGCTTGGTGGACAGGGATAATTCACCCCTCCACTTT. Its protein is CASSLVDRDNSPLHF.

The chain combines TRBV10-3 with TRBJ2-4; D could derive from TRBD1 or TRBD2 (5 bases each). Trimming took off 4 bases at V and 2 bases at J, with 12 bases between the two ends. This CDR3 has 15 amino acids. CDR1 and CDR2 from the germline V gene are ENHRY and SYGVKD. In DNA, the CDR3 is TGTGCCATCAGTGGGGACCCCCCGACCAAAAACATTCAGTACTTC. Its protein is CAISGDPPTKNIQYF.

The chain employs TRBV20-1 and TRBJ1-5, with D unclear. Germline CDR1 is DFQATT and CDR2 is SNEGSKA (reference sequence). This CDR3 comprises 15 residues. V lost 5 bases to trimming and J lost 4 bases, with 18 bases between them. The CDR3 sequence is CSALPPGDYNQPQHF. CDR3 coding DNA: TGCAGTGCTCTTCCGCCGGGCGACTATAATCAGCCCCAGCATTTT.